A selection of T cell receptor beta chains follows, all from one sample in a study of blood T cell repertoires in COVID-19. Method: immunoSEQ multiplex PCR; TCRdb's copy keeps in-frame clones and lacks some. Altogether 130,000 to 150,000 clones are present, roughly 84% being singletons, with the ten largest covering roughly a tenth. The specimen was peripheral blood. The receptors were sampled from a man between 60 and 70 years old with active or convalescent COVID-19. Each CDR3 is given without its conserved first and last residue.

11,TRBJ1-2,TRBV2,ARVNGHNYGYT
13,TRBJ2-5,TRBV11-2,ASSSDQHRGETQY
12,TRBJ1-5,TRBV19,ASSTGTGKRSQH
11,TRBJ1-5,TRBV10-3,AISDQAEQPQH
13,TRBJ2-5,TRBV30,AWSTRLGRQETQY
15,TRBJ1-2,TRBV19,ASSMGVLQGIYYGYT
14,TRBJ1-1,TRBV4-3,ASSQDGPTTNTEAF
14,TRBJ1-5,TRBV7-8,ASSVMGRGSNQPQH
13,TRBJ2-5,TRBV9,ASSVAPGGRETQY
13,TRBJ1-2,TRBV30,AWSPTGTGGWGYT
17,TRBJ1-1,TRBV4-3,ASSQDYLRAGGWDTEAF
13,TRBJ2-7,TRBV19,ASSVTQGRGSEQY
10,TRBJ1-2,TRBV7-9,ASSQDSYGYT
13,TRBJ2-2,TRBV7-2,ASSPGQAFTGELF
14,TRBJ1-5,TRBV7-9,ASSRIQGEGNQPQH
14,TRBJ2-6,TRBV7-9,ASSLQEVPGANVLT
14,TRBJ2-3,TRBV27,ASSLVGTGNTDTQY
11,TRBJ2-7,TRBV18,ASCQERLKEQY